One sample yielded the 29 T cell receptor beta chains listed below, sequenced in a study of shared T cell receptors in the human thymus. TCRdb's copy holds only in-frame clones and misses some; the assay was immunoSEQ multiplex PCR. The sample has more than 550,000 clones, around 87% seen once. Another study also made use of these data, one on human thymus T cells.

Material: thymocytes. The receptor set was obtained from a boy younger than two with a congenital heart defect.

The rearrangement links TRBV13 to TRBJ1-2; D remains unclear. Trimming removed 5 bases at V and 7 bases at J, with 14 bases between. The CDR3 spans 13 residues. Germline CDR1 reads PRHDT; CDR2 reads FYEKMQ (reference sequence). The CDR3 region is CASSPVLNGGYTF. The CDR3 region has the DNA TGTGCCAGCAGCCCGGTTCTAAATGGTGGCTACACCTTC.

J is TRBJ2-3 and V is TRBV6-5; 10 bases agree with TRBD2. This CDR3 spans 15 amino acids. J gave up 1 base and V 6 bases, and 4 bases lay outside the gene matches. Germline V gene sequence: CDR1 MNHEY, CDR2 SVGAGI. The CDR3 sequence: CASSPLAGGTDTQYF. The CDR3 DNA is TGTGCCAGCAGCCCTCTAGCGGGAGGCACAGATACGCAGTATTTT.

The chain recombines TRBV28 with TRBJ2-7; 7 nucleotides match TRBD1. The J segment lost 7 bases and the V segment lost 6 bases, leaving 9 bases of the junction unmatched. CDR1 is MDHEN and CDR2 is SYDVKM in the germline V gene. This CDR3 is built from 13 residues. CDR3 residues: CASSLGTAREQYF. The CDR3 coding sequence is TGTGCCAGCAGCTTAGGGACAGCGAGGGAGCAGTACTTC.

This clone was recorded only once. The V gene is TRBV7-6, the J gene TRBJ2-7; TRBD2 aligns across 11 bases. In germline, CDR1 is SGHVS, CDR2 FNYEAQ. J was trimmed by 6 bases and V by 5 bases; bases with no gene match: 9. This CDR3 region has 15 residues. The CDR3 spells CASSENSGGVTEQYF. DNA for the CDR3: TGTGCCAGCAGCGAAAATAGCGGGGGGGTCACCGAGCAGTACTTC. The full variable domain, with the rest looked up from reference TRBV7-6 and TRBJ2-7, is GAGVSQSPRYKVTKRGQDVALRCDPISGHVSLYWYRQALGQGPEFLTYFNYEAQQDKSGLPNDRFSAERPEGSISTLTIQRTEQRDSAMYRCASSENSGGVTEQYFGPGTRLTVT.

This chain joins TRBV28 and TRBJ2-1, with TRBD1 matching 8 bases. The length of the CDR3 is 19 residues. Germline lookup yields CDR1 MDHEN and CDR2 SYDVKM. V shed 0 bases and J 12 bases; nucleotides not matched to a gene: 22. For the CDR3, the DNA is TGTGCCAGCAGTTTATGGGTACAGGGGGGCCACCTGCTTAAGTCTGGGCAGTTCTTC. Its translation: CASSLWVQGGHLLKSGQFF.

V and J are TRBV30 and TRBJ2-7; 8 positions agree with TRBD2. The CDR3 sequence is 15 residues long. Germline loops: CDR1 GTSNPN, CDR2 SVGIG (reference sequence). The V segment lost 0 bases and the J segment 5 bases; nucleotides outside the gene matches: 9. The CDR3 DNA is TGTGCCTGGAGTGTAAGGACGGGAGGGCTTAACGAGCAGTACTTC. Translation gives CAWSVRTGGLNEQYF.

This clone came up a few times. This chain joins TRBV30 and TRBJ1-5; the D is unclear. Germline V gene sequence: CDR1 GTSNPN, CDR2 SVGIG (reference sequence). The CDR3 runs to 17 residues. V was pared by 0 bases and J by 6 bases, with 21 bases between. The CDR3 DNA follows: TGTGCCTGGAGTGTAGTCAGGACCGAAGACGGGAGTCAGCCCCAGCATTTT. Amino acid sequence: CAWSVVRTEDGSQPQHF.

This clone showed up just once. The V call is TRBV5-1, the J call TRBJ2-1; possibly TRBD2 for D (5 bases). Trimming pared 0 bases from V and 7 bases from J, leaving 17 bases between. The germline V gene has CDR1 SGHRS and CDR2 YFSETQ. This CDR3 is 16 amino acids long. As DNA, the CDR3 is TGCGCCAGCAGCTTGGGAGCGGCAATTTTCGGGAATGAGCAGTTCTTC. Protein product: CASSLGAAIFGNEQFF.

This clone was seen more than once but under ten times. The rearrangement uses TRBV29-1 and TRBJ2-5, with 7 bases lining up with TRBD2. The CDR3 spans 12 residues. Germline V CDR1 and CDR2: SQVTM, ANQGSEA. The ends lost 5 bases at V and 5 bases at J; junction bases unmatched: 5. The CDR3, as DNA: TGCAGCGTTCTTCTGACTAGCGAGACCCAGTACTTC. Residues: CSVLLTSETQYF.

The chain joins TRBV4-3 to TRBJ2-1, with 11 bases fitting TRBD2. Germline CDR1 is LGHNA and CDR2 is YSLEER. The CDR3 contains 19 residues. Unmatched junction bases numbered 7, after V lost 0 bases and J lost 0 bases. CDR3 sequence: CASSQDHRGLAVSYNEQFF. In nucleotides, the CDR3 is TGCGCCAGCAGCCAAGATCATAGGGGACTAGCGGTCTCCTACAATGAGCAGTTCTTC.

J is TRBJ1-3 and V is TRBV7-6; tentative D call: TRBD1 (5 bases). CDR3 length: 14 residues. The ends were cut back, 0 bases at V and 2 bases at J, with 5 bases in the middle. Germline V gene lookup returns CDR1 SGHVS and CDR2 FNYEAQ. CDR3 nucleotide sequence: TGTGCCAGCAGCTTAGCAGGGGCTGGAAACACCATATATTTT. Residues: CASSLAGAGNTIYF.

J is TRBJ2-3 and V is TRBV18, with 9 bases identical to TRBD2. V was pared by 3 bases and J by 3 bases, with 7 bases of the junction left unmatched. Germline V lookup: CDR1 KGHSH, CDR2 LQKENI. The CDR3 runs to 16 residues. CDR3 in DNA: TGTGCCAGCTCACCGGCGGGAGGGCCTCATACAGATACGCAGTATTTT. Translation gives CASSPAGGPHTDTQYF.

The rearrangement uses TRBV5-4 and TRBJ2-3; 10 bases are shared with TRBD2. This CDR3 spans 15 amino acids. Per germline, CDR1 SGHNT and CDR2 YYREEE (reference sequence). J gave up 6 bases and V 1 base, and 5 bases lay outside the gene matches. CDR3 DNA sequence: TGTGCCAGCAGCTTGATGCCTAGCGGGGGTGATACGCAGTATTTT. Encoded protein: CASSLMPSGGDTQYF.

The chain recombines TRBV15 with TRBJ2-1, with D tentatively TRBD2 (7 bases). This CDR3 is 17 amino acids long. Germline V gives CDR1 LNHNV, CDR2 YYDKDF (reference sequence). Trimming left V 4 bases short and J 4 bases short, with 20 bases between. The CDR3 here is CATSKCSAGAEYNEQFF. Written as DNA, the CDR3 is TGTGCCACCAGCAAGTGTAGTGCGGGGGCGGAGTACAATGAGCAGTTCTTC.

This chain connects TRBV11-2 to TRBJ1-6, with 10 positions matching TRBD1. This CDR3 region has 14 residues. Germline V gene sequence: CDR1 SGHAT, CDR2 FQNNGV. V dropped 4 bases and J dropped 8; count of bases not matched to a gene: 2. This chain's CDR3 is CASSSDRGDSPLHF. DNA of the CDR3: TGTGCCAGCAGCTCGGACAGGGGGGATTCACCCCTCCACTTT.

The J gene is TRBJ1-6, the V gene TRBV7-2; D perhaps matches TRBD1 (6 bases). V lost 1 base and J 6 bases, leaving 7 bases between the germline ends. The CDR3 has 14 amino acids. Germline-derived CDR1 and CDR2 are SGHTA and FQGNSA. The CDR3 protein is CASSLGGGNSPLHF. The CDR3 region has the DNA TGTGCCAGCAGCTTAGGAGGGGGTAATTCACCCCTCCACTTT.

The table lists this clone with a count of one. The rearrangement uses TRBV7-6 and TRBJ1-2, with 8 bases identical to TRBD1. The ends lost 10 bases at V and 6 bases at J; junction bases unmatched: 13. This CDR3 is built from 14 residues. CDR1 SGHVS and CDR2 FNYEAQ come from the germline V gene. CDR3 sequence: CANNYWDRTNGYTF. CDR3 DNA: TGTGCCAACAACTACTGGGACAGGACAAATGGCTACACCTTC. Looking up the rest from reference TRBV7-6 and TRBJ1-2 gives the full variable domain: GAGVSQSPRYKVTKRGQDVALRCDPISGHVSLYWYRQALGQGPEFLTYFNYEAQQDKSGLPNDRFSAERPEGSISTLTIQRTEQRDSAMYRCANNYWDRTNGYTFGSGTRLTVV.

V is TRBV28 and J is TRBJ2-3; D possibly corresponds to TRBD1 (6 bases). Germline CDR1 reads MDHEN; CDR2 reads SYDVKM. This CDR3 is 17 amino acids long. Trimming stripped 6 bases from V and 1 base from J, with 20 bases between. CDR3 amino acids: CASSPSRDTSRTDTQYF. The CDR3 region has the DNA TGTGCCAGCAGCCCGTCCCGGGACACCAGCCGCACAGATACGCAGTATTTT. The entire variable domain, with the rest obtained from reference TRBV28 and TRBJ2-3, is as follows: DVKVTQSSRYLVKRTGEKVFLECVQDMDHENMFWYRQDPGLGLRLIYFSYDVKMKEKGDIPEGYSVSREKKERFSLILESASTNQTSMYLCASSPSRDTSRTDTQYFGPGTRLTVL.

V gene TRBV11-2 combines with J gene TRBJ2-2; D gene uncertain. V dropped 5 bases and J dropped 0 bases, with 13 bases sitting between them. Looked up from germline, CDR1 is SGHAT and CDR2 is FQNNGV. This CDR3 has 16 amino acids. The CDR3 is CASSLHRKTNTGELFF. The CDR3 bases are TGTGCCAGCAGCCTGCACAGAAAAACGAACACCGGGGAGCTGTTTTTT.

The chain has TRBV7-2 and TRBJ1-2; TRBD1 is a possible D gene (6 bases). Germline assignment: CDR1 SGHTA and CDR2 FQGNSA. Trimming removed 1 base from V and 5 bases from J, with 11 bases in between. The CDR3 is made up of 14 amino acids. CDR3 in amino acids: CASSLESGDYGYTF. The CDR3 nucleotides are TGTGCCAGCAGCTTAGAGTCAGGGGATTATGGCTACACCTTC.

In nucleotides, the CDR3 is TGCAGTGCTACGGGGAGAGAAAAACTGTTTTTT. Its translation: CSATGREKLFF. The chain recombines TRBV20-1 with TRBJ1-4; D unresolved. The V gene lost 4 bases and the J gene lost 8 bases, with 8 bases spanning the gap. Germline loops: CDR1 DFQATT, CDR2 SNEGSKA (reference sequence). The CDR3 consists of 11 residues.

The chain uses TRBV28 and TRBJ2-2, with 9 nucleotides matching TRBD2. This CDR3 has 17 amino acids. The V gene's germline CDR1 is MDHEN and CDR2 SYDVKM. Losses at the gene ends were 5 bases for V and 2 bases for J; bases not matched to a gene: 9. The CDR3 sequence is CASSPISSGDNTGELFF. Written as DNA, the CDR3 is TGTGCCAGCAGTCCGATTTCTAGCGGGGACAACACCGGGGAGCTGTTTTTT. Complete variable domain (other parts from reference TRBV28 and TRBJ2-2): DVKVTQSSRYLVKRTGEKVFLECVQDMDHENMFWYRQDPGLGLRLIYFSYDVKMKEKGDIPEGYSVSREKKERFSLILESASTNQTSMYLCASSPISSGDNTGELFFGEGSRLTVL.

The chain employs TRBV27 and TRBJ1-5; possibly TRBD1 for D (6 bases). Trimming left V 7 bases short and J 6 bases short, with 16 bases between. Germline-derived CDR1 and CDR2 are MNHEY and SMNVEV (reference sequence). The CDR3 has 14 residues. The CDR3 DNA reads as TGTGCCAGCAAACAGGGAGGGGCGGGTCAGCCCCAGCATTTT. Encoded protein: CASKQGGAGQPQHF.

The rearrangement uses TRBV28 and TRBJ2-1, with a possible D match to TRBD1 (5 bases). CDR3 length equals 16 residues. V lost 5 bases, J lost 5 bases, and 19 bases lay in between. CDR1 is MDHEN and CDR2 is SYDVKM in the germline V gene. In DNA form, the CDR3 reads TGTGCCAGCAGTATACCATCAGGGCTTCAGGACAATGAGCAGTTCTTC. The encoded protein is CASSIPSGLQDNEQFF.

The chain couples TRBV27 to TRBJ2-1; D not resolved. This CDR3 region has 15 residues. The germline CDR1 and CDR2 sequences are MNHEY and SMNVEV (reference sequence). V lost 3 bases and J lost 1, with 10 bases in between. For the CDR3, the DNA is TGTGCCAGCAGTTTGACTCTCTTTTCCTACAATGAGCAGTTCTTC. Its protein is CASSLTLFSYNEQFF.

In DNA, the CDR3 is TGTGCCACCTCTAAATCGGGGGAGGGGGGCGCCGGGGAGCTGTTTTTT. It yields the protein CATSKSGEGGAGELFF. The chain combines TRBV15 with TRBJ2-2, with D perhaps TRBD2 (7 bases). V lost 8 bases and J lost 6, with 22 bases in between. The CDR3 sequence is 16 residues long. Germline V lookup: CDR1 LNHNV, CDR2 YYDKDF (reference sequence).

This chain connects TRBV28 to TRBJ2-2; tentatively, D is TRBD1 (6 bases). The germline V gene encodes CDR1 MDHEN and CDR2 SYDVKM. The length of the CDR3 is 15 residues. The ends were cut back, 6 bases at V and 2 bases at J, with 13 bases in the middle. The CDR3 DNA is TGTGCCAGCAGCCCAAACAGGGTCAACACCGGGGAGCTGTTTTTT. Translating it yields CASSPNRVNTGELFF. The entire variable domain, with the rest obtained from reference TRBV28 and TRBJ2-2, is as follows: DVKVTQSSRYLVKRTGEKVFLECVQDMDHENMFWYRQDPGLGLRLIYFSYDVKMKEKGDIPEGYSVSREKKERFSLILESASTNQTSMYLCASSPNRVNTGELFFGEGSRLTVL.

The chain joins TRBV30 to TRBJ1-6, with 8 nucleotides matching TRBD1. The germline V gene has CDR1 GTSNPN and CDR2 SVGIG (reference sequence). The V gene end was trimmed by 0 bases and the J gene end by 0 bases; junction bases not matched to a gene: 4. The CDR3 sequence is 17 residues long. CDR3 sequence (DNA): TGTGCCTGGAGTGTACAACAGGGGGACTCCTATAATTCACCCCTCCACTTT. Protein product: CAWSVQQGDSYNSPLHF.

In nucleotides, the CDR3 is TGTGCCAGCAGCTTCCCCCTCCCAGGGCCCGGGGAGCTGTTTTTT. Residues: CASSFPLPGPGELFF. V is TRBV5-6 and J is TRBJ2-2; D perhaps matches TRBD1 (5 bases). Germline V gives CDR1 SGHDT, CDR2 YYEEEE. This CDR3 has 15 residues. V was clipped by 2 bases and J by 6 bases, with 14 bases between them.